The rows below give T cell receptor beta chains drawn from one sample of a study of T cell responses to AZD1222 COVID-19 vaccine. This table comes from immunoSEQ multiplex PCR, and its TCRdb copy is limited to in-frame clones, with some not included. The data show about 110,000 clones, with 82% seen just once and 4% to 6% held by the top ten. The input for sequencing was peripheral blood, taken on day 0 of AZD1222 vaccination. All receptors derive from an adult in good health. The CDR3 runs from the conserved cysteine through the conserved F or W. Each record gives: J gene, clone size, V gene, D gene, CDR3 protein, CDR3 DNA. D genes are given only for firm matches. Where a row states a size, it is once, few, many or the class of an expanded clone; other rows omit it.

TRBJ1-5	-	TRBV28	-	CASTTEYSNQPQHF	TGTGCCAGCACCACAGAGTATAGCAATCAGCCCCAGCATTTT
TRBJ2-1	-	TRBV5-4	-	CASWIGVGSYNEQFF	TGTGCCAGCTGGATCGGGGTTGGCTCCTACAATGAGCAGTTCTTC
TRBJ1-1	-	TRBV30	-	CAWSVGGGTEAFF	TGTGCCTGGAGTGTGGGGGGAGGCACTGAAGCTTTCTTT
TRBJ2-1	-	TRBV5-1	TRBD1	CASSLWTGGLEQFF	TGCGCCAGCAGCCTCTGGACAGGGGGCCTTGAGCAGTTCTTC
TRBJ1-3	-	TRBV30	-	CAWSQFTAGRNTIYF	TGTGCCTGGAGTCAATTCACGGCAGGGCGAAACACCATATATTTT
TRBJ1-1	-	TRBV5-1	TRBD1	CASSLRTGASSTEAFF	TGCGCCAGCAGCTTAAGGACAGGGGCCAGTAGTACTGAAGCTTTCTTT
TRBJ1-6	-	TRBV5-5	-	CASSFGPDYNSPLHF	TGTGCCAGCAGCTTTGGGCCGGATTATAATTCACCCCTCCACTTT
TRBJ1-2	-	TRBV6-2/TRBV6-3	-	CASSYSHGYTF	TGTGCCAGCAGTTATTCGCATGGCTACACCTTC
TRBJ2-7	-	TRBV19	-	CASSIGGIPYYEQYF	TGTGCCAGTAGTATAGGGGGGATTCCGTACTACGAGCAGTACTTC
TRBJ1-1	-	TRBV5-5	-	CASSPGGANTEAFF	TGTGCCAGCAGCCCTGGTGGGGCGAACACTGAAGCTTTCTTT
TRBJ2-6	few	TRBV5-1	-	CASSLAPGGANVLTF	TGCGCCAGCAGCTTGGCGCCAGGGGGGGCCAACGTCCTGACTTTC
TRBJ1-6	once	TRBV6-5	TRBD1	CASSYGTGGSPLHF	TGTGCCAGCAGTTACGGGACAGGGGGTTCACCCCTCCACTTT
TRBJ2-2	-	TRBV19	-	CASKNGGQSTGELFF	TGTGCCTCTAAGAACGGGGGGCAGAGCACCGGGGAGCTGTTTTTT
TRBJ2-7	few	TRBV4-1	-	CASSRSLGDYEQYF	TGCGCCAGCAGCCGATCCCTAGGTGACTACGAGCAGTACTTC
TRBJ2-2	-	TRBV9	TRBD2	CASSVLAGYNTGELFF	TGTGCCAGCAGCGTACTAGCGGGGTATAACACCGGGGAGCTGTTTTTT
TRBJ2-7	few	TRBV30	-	CAWSGDYEQYF	TGTGCCTGGAGCGGTGACTACGAGCAGTACTTC
TRBJ2-3	once	TRBV7-8	-	CASSLSRFGQSTDTQYF	TGTGCCAGCAGCTTAAGTCGCTTCGGACAGAGCACAGATACGCAGTATTTT
TRBJ2-4	-	TRBV19	-	CASSIAELAKNIQYF	TGTGCCAGTAGTATCGCCGAACTAGCCAAAAACATTCAGTACTTC
TRBJ2-7	-	TRBV12-3/TRBV12-4	-	CATGRGWAYEQYF	TGTGCCACCGGCCGGGGGTGGGCCTACGAGCAGTACTTC
TRBJ2-7	-	TRBV5-1	-	CASSLGYRVGEQYF	TGCGCCAGCAGCTTGGGATACAGGGTAGGCGAGCAGTACTTC
TRBJ1-1	-	TRBV2	TRBD1	CASRYRGGYPTEAFF	TGTGCCAGCAGGTACAGGGGGGGCTACCCGACCGAAGCTTTCTTT
TRBJ2-7	-	TRBV7-2	-	CVSRYRGGSYEQYF	TGTGTCAGCAGATACCGAGGGGGCTCCTACGAGCAGTACTTC
TRBJ1-6	many	TRBV5-1	TRBD1	CASSIMGQGNSPLHF	TGCGCCAGCAGCATTATGGGACAGGGAAATTCACCCCTCCACTTT
TRBJ1-2	-	TRBV4-3	-	CASSQPGASRCTF	TGCGCCAGCAGCCAACCTGGTGCTAGTCGGTGCACCTTC
TRBJ1-6	-	TRBV5-4	-	CASSIGGAGLNSPLHF	TGTGCCAGCAGCATTGGAGGAGCAGGTCTTAATTCACCCCTCCACTTT
TRBJ2-7	-	TRBV7-9	TRBD1	CASSPRQGSSYEQYF	TGTGCCAGCAGCCCGCGACAGGGGAGCTCCTACGAGCAGTACTTC
TRBJ1-1	-	TRBV4-2	-	CASSPRVTNTEAFF	TGTGCCAGCAGCCCCCGGGTTACTAACACTGAAGCTTTCTTT
TRBJ2-3	-	TRBV2	TRBD1	CASSLVDRVRTDTQYF	TGTGCCAGCAGCCTTGTCGACAGGGTGAGAACAGATACGCAGTATTTT
TRBJ1-4	-	TRBV5-1	TRBD1	CASSLGTGANEKLFF	TGCGCCAGCAGCTTGGGGACAGGGGCTAATGAAAAACTGTTTTTT
TRBJ2-1	-	TRBV5-1	TRBD2	CASRWTSGNNEQFF	TGCGCCAGCAGATGGACTAGCGGGAACAATGAGCAGTTCTTC
TRBJ1-2	-	TRBV25-1	TRBD1	CASSEYEGAVGYTF	TGTGCCAGCAGTGAATACGAGGGGGCGGTTGGCTACACCTTC